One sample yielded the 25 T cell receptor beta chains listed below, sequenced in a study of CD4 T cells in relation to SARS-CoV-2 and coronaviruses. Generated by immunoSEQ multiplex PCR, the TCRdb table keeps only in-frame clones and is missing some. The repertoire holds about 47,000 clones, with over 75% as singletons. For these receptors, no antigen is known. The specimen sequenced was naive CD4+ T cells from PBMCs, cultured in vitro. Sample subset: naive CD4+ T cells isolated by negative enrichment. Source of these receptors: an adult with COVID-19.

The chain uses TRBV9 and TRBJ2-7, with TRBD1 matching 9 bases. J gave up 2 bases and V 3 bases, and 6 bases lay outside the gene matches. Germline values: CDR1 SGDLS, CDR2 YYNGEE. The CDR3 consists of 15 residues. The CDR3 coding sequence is TGTGCCAGCAGCGAGGGGGGACAGGGTCCCTACGAGCAGTACTTC. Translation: CASSEGGQGPYEQYF.

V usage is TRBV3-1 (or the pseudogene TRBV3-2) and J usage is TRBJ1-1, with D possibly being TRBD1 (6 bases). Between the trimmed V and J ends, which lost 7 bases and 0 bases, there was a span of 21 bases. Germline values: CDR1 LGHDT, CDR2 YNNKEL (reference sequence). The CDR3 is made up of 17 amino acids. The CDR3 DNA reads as TGTGCCAGCACCGGTGGGCAGGGAGGGGGTATGAACACTGAAGCTTTCTTT. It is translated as CASTGGQGGGMNTEAFF.

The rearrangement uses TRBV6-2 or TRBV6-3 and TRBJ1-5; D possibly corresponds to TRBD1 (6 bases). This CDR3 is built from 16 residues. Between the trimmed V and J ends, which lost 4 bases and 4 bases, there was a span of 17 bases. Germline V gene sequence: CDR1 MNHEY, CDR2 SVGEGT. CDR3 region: CASSWSSAGDNQPQHF. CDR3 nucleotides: TGTGCCAGCAGTTGGTCATCGGCAGGGGATAATCAGCCCCAGCATTTT.

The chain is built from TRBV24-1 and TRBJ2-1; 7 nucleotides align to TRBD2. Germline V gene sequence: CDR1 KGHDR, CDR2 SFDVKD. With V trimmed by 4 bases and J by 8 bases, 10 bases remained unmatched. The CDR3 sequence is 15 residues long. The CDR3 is CATSDPVRGGDEQFF. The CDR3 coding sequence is TGTGCCACCAGTGACCCCGTCCGGGGAGGGGATGAGCAGTTCTTC.

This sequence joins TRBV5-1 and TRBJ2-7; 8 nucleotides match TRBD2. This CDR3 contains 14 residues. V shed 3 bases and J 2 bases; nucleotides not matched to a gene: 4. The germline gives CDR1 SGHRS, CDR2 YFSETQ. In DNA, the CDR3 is TGCGCCAGCAGCTCTACTAGCGGTCCCTACGAGCAGTACTTC. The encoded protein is CASSSTSGPYEQYF.

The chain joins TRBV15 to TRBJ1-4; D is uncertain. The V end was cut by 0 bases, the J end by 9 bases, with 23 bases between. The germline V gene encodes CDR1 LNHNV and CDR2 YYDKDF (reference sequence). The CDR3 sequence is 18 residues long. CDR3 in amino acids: CATSRDAGSYGGRKKLFF. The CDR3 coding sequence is TGTGCCACCAGCAGAGATGCCGGAAGTTATGGAGGGAGGAAAAAACTGTTTTTT.

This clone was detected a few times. Here the CDR3 reads CASSWGGQGGGYTF. The CDR3 DNA reads as TGCGCCAGCAGCTGGGGGGGACAGGGTGGCGGCTACACCTTC. V is TRBV5-1 and J is TRBJ1-2, with 9 bases identical to TRBD1. CDR1 is SGHRS and CDR2 is YFSETQ in the germline V gene. V dropped 3 bases and J dropped 8; count of bases not matched to a gene: 8. The CDR3 sequence is 14 residues long.

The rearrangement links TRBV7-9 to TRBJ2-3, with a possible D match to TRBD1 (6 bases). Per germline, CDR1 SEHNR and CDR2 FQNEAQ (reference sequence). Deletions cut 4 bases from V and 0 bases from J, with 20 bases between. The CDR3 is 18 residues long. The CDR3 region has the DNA TGTGCCAGCAGCTCTATACAGAGGGGGACGACGAGCACAGATACGCAGTATTTT. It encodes CASSSIQRGTTSTDTQYF.

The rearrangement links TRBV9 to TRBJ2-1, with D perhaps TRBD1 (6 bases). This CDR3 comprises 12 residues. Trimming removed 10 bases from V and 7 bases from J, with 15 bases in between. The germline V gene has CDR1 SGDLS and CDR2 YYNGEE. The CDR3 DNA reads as TGTGCCTCGGCAGGGGTTACTAATGAGCAGTTCTTC. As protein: CASAGVTNEQFF. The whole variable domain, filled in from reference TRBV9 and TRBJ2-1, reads DSGVTQTPKHLITATGQRVTLRCSPRSGDLSVYWYQQSLDQGLQFLIQYYNGEERAKGNILERFSAQQFPDLHSELNLSSLELGDSALYFCASAGVTNEQFFGPGTRLTVL.

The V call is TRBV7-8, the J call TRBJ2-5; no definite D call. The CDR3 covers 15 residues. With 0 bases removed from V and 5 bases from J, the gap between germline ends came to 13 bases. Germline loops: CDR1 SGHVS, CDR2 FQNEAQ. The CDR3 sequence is CASSLARPGSETQYF. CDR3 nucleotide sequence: TGTGCCAGCAGCTTAGCGAGGCCTGGATCGGAGACCCAGTACTTC.

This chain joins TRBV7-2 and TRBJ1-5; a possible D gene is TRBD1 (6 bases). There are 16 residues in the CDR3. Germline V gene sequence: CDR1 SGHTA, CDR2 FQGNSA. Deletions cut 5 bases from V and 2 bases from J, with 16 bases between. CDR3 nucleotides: TGTGCCAGCAGCCCGGGCGGGGGGGCTGGCAATCAGCCCCAGCATTTT. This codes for CASSPGGGAGNQPQHF.

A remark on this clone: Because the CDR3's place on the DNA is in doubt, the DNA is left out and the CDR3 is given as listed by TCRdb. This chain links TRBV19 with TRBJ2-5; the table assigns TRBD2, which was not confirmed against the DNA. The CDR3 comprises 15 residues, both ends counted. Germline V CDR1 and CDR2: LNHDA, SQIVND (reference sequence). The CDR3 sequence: CASSILASLGETQYF.

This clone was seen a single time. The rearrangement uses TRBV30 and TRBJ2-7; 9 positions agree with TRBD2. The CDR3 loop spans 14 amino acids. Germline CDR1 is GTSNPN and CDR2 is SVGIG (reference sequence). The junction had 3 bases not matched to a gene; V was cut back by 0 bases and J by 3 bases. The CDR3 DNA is TGTGCCTGGAGTGTTTCTAGCGGGATCTACGAGCAGTACTTC. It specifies CAWSVSSGIYEQYF.

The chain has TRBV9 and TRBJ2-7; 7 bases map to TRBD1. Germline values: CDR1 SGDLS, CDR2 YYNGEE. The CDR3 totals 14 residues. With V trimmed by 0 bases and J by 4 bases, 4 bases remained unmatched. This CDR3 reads CASSVGDRLYEQYF. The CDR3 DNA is TGTGCCAGCAGCGTAGGGGACAGACTTTACGAGCAGTACTTC.

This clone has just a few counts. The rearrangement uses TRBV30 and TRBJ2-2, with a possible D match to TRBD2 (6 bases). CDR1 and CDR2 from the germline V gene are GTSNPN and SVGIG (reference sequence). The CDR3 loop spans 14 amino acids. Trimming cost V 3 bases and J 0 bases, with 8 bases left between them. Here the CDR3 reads CAWRLASNTGELFF. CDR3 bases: TGTGCCTGGAGGCTAGCGTCGAACACCGGGGAGCTGTTTTTT.

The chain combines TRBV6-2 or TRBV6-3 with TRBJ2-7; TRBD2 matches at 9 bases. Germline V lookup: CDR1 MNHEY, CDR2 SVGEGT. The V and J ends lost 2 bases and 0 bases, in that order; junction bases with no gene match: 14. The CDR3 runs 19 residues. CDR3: CASSYPNLAGNFFSYEQYF. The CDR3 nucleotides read TGTGCCAGCAGTTACCCAAATCTAGCGGGAAATTTTTTCTCCTACGAGCAGTACTTC.

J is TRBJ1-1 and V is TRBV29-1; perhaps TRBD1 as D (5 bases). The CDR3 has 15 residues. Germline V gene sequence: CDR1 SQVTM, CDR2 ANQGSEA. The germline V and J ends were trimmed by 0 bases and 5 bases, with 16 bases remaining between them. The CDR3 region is CSVEDLRFRGTEAFF. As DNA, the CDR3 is TGCAGCGTTGAAGATCTAAGGTTTCGGGGGACTGAAGCTTTCTTT.

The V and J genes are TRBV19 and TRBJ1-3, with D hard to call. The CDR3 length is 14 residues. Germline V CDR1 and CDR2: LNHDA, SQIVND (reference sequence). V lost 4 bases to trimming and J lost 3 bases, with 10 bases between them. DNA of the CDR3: TGTGCCAGTAGTACCGGGTACTTTGGAAACACCATATATTTT. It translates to CASSTGYFGNTIYF.

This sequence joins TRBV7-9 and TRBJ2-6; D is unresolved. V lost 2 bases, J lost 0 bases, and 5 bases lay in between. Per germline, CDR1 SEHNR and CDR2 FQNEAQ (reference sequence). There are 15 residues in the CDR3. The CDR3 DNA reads TGTGCCAGCAGCTTATTCGTCTCTGGGGCCAACGTCCTGACTTTC. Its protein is CASSLFVSGANVLTF.

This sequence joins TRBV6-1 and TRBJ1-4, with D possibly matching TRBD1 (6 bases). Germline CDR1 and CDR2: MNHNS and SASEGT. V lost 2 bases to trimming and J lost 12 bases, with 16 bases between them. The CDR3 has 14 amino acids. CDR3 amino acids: CASSESAERGELFF. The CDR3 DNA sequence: TGTGCCAGCAGTGAAAGTGCCGAAAGGGGGGAACTGTTTTTT.

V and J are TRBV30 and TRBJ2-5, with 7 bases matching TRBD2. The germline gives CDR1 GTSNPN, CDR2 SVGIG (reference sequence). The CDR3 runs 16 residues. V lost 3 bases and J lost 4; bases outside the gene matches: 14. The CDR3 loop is CAWRSHPGGGPETQYF. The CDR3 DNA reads TGTGCCTGGAGGTCCCACCCTGGGGGGGGACCAGAGACCCAGTACTTC.

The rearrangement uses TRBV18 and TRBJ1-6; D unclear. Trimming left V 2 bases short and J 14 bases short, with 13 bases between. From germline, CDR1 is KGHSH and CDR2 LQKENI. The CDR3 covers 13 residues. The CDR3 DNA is TGTGCCAGCTCACCAGAACAGCTTGGGTCCCTCCACTTT. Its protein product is CASSPEQLGSLHF. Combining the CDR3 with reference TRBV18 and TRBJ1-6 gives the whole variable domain NAGVMQNPRHLVRRRGQEARLRCSPMKGHSHVYWYRQLPEEGLKFMVYLQKENIIDESGMPKERFSAEFPKEGPSILRIQQVVRGDSAAYFCASSPEQLGSLHFGNGTRLTVT.

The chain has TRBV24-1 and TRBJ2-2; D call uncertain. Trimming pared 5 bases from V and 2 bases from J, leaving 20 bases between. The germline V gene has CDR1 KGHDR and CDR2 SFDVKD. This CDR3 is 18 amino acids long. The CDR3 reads CATSGLSGSLDNTGELFF. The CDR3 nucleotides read TGTGCCACCAGTGGCCTCTCCGGGTCCCTAGATAACACCGGGGAGCTGTTTTTT.

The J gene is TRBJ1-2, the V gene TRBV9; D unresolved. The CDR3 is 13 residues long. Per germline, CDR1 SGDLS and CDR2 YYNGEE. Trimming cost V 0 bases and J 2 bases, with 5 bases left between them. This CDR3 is CASSVDQNYGYTF. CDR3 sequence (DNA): TGTGCCAGCAGCGTAGACCAGAACTATGGCTACACCTTC.

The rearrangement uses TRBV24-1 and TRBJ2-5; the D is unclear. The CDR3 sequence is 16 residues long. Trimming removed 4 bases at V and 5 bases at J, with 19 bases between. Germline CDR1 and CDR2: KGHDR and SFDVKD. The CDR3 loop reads CATSDSGQKVWETQYF. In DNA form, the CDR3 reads TGTGCCACCAGTGACTCGGGTCAGAAGGTATGGGAGACCCAGTACTTC.